Following are 12 T cell receptor beta chains from one sample sequenced in a study of blood T cell repertoires in COVID-19. Sequenced by immunoSEQ multiplex PCR; TCRdb stores in-frame clones only, minus some. Among more than 85,000 clones listed, roughly 85% were seen once. Sequencing was carried out using peripheral blood. The receptors originated from a man older than 75 with acute or convalescent COVID-19.

The chain uses TRBV18 and TRBJ1-5, with a possible D match to TRBD1 (5 bases). The CDR3 length is 14 residues. V was cut by 0 bases and J by 6 bases, with 9 bases left in between. Germline V lookup: CDR1 KGHSH, CDR2 LQKENI. The CDR3 nucleotides read TGTGCCAGCTCACCACCCGGGGGGGGTCAGCCCCAGCATTTT. Protein product: CASSPPGGGQPQHF.

The chain links TRBV19 to TRBJ2-3; 11 bases map to TRBD2. J was trimmed by 6 bases and V by 1 base; bases with no gene match: 6. The germline V gene has CDR1 LNHDA and CDR2 SQIVND (reference sequence). The CDR3 runs to 16 residues. This chain's CDR3 is CASSIVAGGPSDTQYF. The CDR3 nucleotides read TGTGCCAGTAGTATAGTAGCGGGAGGGCCTTCGGATACGCAGTATTTT. Filled out from reference TRBV19 and TRBJ2-3, the complete variable domain reads DGGITQSPKYLFRKEGQNVTLSCEQNLNHDAMYWYRQDPGQGLRLIYYSQIVNDFQKGDIAEGYSVSREKKESFPLTVTSAQKNPTAFYLCASSIVAGGPSDTQYFGPGTRLTVL.

V gene TRBV18 combines with J gene TRBJ2-1; the D is unclear. This CDR3 comprises 14 residues. Trimming stripped 1 base from V and 4 bases from J, with 8 bases between. Germline CDR1 is KGHSH and CDR2 is LQKENI. The chain's CDR3 is CASSPLAGYNEQFF. CDR3 nucleotide sequence: TGTGCCAGCTCACCACTAGCTGGGTACAATGAGCAGTTCTTC.

V usage is TRBV6-6 and J usage is TRBJ2-7, with TRBD1 identical over 9 bases. The CDR3 is 16 amino acids. V trimming: 0 bases; J trimming: 6 bases; junction bases outside the gene matches: 9. The germline gives CDR1 MNHNY, CDR2 SVGAGI (reference sequence). CDR3 nucleotide sequence: TGTGCCAGCAGTTACTCGAACGTGGGACAGGGTGGCGAGCAGTACTTC. Protein product: CASSYSNVGQGGEQYF.

This clone was picked up one time. The rearrangement links TRBV29-1 to TRBJ1-1; TRBD1 might be the D (6 bases). The CDR3 runs to 13 residues. V gave up 7 bases and J gave up 0 bases, with 12 bases separating them. CDR1 SQVTM and CDR2 ANQGSEA come from the germline V gene. For the CDR3, the DNA is TGCAGCGGAGGGGGGGCTCTGAACACTGAAGCTTTCTTT. It specifies CSGGGALNTEAFF.

The sample holds one count of this clone. The V call is TRBV3-1 (or the pseudogene TRBV3-2), the J call TRBJ1-2, with D uncertain. Germline V lookup: CDR1 LGHDT, CDR2 YNNKEL (reference sequence). The CDR3 consists of 14 residues. Deletions cut 5 bases from V and 4 bases from J, with 14 bases between. The CDR3 reads CASSTHSASYGYTF. CDR3 bases: TGTGCCAGCAGCACTCACAGTGCCTCCTATGGCTACACCTTC.

The chain employs TRBV19 and TRBJ2-7, with D unresolved. The germline V and J ends were trimmed by 5 bases and 5 bases, with 16 bases remaining between them. The germline gives CDR1 LNHDA, CDR2 SQIVND (reference sequence). The CDR3 length is 14 residues. CDR3 bases: TGTGCCAGTAGTCGATCAGACATTCCGGACGAGCAGTACTTC. Its translation is CASSRSDIPDEQYF.

This chain joins TRBV11-3 and TRBJ2-5; D is possibly TRBD1 (5 bases). CDR3 size: 16 residues. CDR1 and CDR2 from the germline V gene are SGHNT and YENEEA. V shed 4 bases and J shed 1 base, with 16 bases lying between them. For the CDR3, the DNA is TGTGCCAGCAGCTCTTCCGTGATGGGGCGCCAAGAGACCCAGTACTTC. It is translated as CASSSSVMGRQETQYF.

V usage is TRBV19 and J usage is TRBJ1-1; D is undetermined. Looked up from germline, CDR1 is LNHDA and CDR2 is SQIVND (reference sequence). There are 11 residues in the CDR3. Deletions cut 3 bases from V and 9 bases from J, with 8 bases between. This CDR3 is CASSIGSKAFF. As DNA, the CDR3 is TGTGCCAGTAGTATCGGGAGTAAAGCTTTCTTT.

V and J are TRBV19 and TRBJ2-7, with D perhaps TRBD2 (6 bases). The germline V gene has CDR1 LNHDA and CDR2 SQIVND (reference sequence). V was clipped by 6 bases and J by 0 bases, with 15 bases between them. This CDR3 comprises 15 residues. DNA of the CDR3: TGTGCCAGTAGAACGCCCAGCGGGTCCTCCTACGAGCAGTACTTC. It translates to CASRTPSGSSYEQYF. Filled out from reference TRBV19 and TRBJ2-7, the complete variable domain reads DGGITQSPKYLFRKEGQNVTLSCEQNLNHDAMYWYRQDPGQGLRLIYYSQIVNDFQKGDIAEGYSVSREKKESFPLTVTSAQKNPTAFYLCASRTPSGSSYEQYFGPGTRLTVT.

The chain uses TRBV20-1 and TRBJ2-4, with D unresolved. V dropped 4 bases and J dropped 1 base, with 2 bases sitting between them. This CDR3 spans 11 amino acids. Germline V gene sequence: CDR1 DFQATT, CDR2 SNEGSKA (reference sequence). The CDR3 here is CSATAKNIQYF. The DNA of the CDR3 is TGCAGTGCTACGGCCAAAAACATTCAGTACTTC.

V gene TRBV28 combines with J gene TRBJ1-4, with a weak D call TRBD1 (5 bases). Germline CDR1 MDHEN, CDR2 SYDVKM. The ends were cut back, 6 bases at V and 8 bases at J, with 13 bases in the middle. There are 13 residues in the CDR3. The CDR3 DNA follows: TGTGCCAGCAGCATTATAGGGGAAGAAAAACTGTTTTTT. It specifies CASSIIGEEKLFF.